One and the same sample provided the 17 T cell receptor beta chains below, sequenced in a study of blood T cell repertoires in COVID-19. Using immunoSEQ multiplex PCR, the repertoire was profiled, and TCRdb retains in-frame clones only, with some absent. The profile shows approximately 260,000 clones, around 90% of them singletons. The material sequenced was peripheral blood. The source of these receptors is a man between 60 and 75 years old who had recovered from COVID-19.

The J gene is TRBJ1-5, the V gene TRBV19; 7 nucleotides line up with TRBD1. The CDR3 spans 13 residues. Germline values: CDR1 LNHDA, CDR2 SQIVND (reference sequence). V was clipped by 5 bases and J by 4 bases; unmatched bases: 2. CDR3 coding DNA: TGTGCCAGTAGTGGGACAGTGAATCAGCCCCAGCATTTT. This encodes CASSGTVNQPQHF.

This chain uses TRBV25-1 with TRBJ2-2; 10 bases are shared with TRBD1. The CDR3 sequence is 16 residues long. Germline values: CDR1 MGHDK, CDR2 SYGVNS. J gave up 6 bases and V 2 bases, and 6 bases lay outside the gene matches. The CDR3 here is CASSELGQGESGELFF. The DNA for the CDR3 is TGTGCCAGCAGTGAACTCGGACAGGGGGAGTCCGGGGAGCTGTTTTTT.

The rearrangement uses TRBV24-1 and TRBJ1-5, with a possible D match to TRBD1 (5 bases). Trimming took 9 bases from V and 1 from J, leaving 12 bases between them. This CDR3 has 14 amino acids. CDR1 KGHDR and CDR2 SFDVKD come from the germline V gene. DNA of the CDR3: TGTGCCACCTCGTCCCGGGGGAGCAATCAGCCCCAGCATTTT. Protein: CATSSRGSNQPQHF.

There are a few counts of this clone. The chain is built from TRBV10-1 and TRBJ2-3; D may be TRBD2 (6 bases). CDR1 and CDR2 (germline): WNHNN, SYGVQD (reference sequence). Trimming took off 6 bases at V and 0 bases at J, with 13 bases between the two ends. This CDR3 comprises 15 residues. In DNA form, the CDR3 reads TGCGCCAGCAGGGGGGGAGACCCTAGCACAGATACGCAGTATTTT. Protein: CASRGGDPSTDTQYF.

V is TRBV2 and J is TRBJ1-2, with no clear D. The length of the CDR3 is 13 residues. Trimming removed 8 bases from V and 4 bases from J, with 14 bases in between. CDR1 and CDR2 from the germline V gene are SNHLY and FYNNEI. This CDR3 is CASWRLEFYGYTF. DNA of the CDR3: TGTGCCAGCTGGCGGCTGGAATTCTATGGCTACACCTTC.

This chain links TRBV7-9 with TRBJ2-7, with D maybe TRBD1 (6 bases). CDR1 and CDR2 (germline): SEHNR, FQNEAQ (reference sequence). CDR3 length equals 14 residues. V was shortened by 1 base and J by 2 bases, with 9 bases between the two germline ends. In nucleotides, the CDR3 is TGTGCCAGCAGCTTAGGGGACAAACCCTACGAGCAGTACTTC. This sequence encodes CASSLGDKPYEQYF. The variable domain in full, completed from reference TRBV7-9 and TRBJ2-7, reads DTGVSQNPRHKITKRGQNVTFRCDPISEHNRLYWYRQTLGQGPEFLTYFQNEAQLEKSRLLSDRFSAERPKGSFSTLEIQRTEQGDSAMYLCASSLGDKPYEQYFGPGTRLTVT.

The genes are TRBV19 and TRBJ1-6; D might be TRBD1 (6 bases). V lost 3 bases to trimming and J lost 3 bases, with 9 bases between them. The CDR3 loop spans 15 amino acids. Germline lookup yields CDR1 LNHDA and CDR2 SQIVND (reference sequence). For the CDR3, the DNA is TGTGCCAGTAGTATCGACAGGAACTATAATTCACCCCTCCACTTT. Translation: CASSIDRNYNSPLHF.

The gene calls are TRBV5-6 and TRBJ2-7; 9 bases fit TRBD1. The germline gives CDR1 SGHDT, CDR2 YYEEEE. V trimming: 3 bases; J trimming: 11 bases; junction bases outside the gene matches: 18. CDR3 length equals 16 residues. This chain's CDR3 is CASSWGRDRDTREEYF. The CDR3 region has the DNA TGTGCCAGCAGCTGGGGGAGGGACAGGGACACCCGAGAGGAGTACTTC.

CDR3 sequence (DNA): TGTGCCAGCAGTTACGCGCTGGACAGGGCCTACTACTTCTATGGCTACACCTTC. Protein: CASSYALDRAYYFYGYTF. The chain links TRBV27 to TRBJ1-2; 8 bases match TRBD1. The length of the CDR3 is 18 residues. Germline V gene data show CDR1 as MNHEY and CDR2 as SMNVEV (reference sequence). Unmatched junction bases numbered 17, after V lost 4 bases and J lost 4 bases.

In DNA form, the CDR3 reads TGCGCCAGCACGGGAGGGATCGGTATGGACACTGAAGCTTTCTTT. Its protein product is CASTGGIGMDTEAFF. V is TRBV5-1 and J is TRBJ1-1; no clear D gene. Trimming left V 6 bases short and J 3 bases short, with 18 bases between. The V gene's germline CDR1 is SGHRS and CDR2 YFSETQ. This CDR3 region has 15 residues.

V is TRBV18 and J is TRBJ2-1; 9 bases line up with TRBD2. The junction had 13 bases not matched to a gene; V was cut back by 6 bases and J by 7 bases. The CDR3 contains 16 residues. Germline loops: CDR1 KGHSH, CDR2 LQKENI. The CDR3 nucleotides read TGTGCCAGCTCGCCTCCGGGACTAGCAACGTCAAATGAGCAGTTCTTC. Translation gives CASSPPGLATSNEQFF.

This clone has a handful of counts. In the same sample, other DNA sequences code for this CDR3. As DNA, the CDR3 is TGTGCCAGCAGCCAAGAAGGGTCTAGACGGGCGGGTGGAAACACCATATATTTT. Protein: CASSQEGSRRAGGNTIYF. The V and J genes are TRBV3-1 (or the pseudogene TRBV3-2) and TRBJ1-3; D not resolved. The CDR3 has 18 amino acids. The V end lost 0 bases, the J end lost 3 bases, and 18 bases lay between the germline ends. The germline gives CDR1 LGHDT, CDR2 YNNKEL (reference sequence).

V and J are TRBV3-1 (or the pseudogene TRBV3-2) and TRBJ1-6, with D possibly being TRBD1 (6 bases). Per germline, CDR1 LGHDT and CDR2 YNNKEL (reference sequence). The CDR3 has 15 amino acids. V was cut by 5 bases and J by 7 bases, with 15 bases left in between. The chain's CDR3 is CASSKQGVRNSPLHF. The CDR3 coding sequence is TGTGCCAGCAGCAAACAGGGAGTGAGGAATTCACCCCTCCACTTT.

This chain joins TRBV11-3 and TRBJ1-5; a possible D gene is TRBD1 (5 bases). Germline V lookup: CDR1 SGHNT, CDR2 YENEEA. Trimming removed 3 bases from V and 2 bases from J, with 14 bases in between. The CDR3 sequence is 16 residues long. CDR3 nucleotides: TGTGCCAGCAGCTTTTCAGTGACGGGGGGCAATCAGCCCCAGCATTTT. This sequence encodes CASSFSVTGGNQPQHF.

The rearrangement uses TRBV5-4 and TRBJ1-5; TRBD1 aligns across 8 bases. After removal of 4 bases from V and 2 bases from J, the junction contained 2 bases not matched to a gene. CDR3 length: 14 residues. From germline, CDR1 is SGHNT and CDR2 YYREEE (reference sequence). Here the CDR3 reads CASSMDRGNQPQHF. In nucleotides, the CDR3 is TGTGCCAGCAGCATGGACAGGGGCAATCAGCCCCAGCATTTT.

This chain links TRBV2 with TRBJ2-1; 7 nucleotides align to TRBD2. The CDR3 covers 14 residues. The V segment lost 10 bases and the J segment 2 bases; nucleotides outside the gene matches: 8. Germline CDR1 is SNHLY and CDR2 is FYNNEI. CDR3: CAMAGGGAYNEQFF. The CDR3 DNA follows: TGTGCCATGGCCGGGGGAGGGGCCTACAATGAGCAGTTCTTC.

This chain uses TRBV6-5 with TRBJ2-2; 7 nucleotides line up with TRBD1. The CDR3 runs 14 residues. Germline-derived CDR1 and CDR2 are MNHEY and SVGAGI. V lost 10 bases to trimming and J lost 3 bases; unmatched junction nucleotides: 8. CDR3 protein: CATKNRGDTGELFF. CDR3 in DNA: TGTGCCACCAAAAACAGGGGCGACACCGGGGAGCTGTTTTTT.